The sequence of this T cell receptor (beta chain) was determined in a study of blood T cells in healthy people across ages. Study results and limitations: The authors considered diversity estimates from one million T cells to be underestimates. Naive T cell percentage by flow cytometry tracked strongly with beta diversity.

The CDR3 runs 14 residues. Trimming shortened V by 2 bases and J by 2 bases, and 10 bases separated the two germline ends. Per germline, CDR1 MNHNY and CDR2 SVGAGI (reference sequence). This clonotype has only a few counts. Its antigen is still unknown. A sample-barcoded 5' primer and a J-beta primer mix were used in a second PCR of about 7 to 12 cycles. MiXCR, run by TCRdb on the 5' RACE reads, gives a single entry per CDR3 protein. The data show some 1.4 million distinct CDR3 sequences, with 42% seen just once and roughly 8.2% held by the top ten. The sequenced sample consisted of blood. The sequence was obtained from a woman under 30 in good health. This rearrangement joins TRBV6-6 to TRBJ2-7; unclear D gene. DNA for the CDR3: TGTGCCAGCAGTTACGCGATGGAAGCCTACGAGCAGTACTTC. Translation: CASSYAMEAYEQYF.